The clone carrying this TCR beta chain has only a few counts. The antigen remains undetermined. PCR primers comprised 60 Vbeta and 13 Jbeta primers. Clones were sequenced by immunoSEQ multiplex PCR, and TCRdb holds only the in-frame ones, with some missing. The sample comprises approximately 120,000 clones, roughly four fifths of which are singletons, and roughly 4% rests with the top ten. This record comes from a study of cytomegalovirus exposure and HLA in healthy donors. Germline V lookup: CDR1 LNHNV, CDR2 YYDKDF (reference sequence). The CDR3 contains 15 residues. V lost 0 bases to trimming and J lost 4 bases, with 12 bases between them. Study findings and constraints: An analysis that was carried out later associated 16,000 or so TCR beta sequences with HLA alleles at 0.05 false discovery rate. Most of the TCR beta V segments (in an earlier analysis) were productive either about 87% or about 30% of the time.

The J gene is TRBJ1-2, the V gene TRBV15, with unresolved D. Material for sequencing was PBMCs. The clonotype originates from a woman between 45 and 60 years old in good health and CMV-seropositive. The CDR3 DNA reads as TGTGCCACCAGCAGAGAACCTAAGAGGTCCTATGGCTACACCTTC. Translation: CATSREPKRSYGYTF.